This passage covers 25 T cell receptor beta chains from one sample sequenced in a study of blood T cells in healthy people across ages. Next came a second PCR, run for roughly 6 to 11 cycles, which used a sample-barcoded 5' primer along with a J-beta primer mix. A single record per CDR3 protein comes from TCRdb applying MiXCR to the 5' RACE reads. The sample has hundreds of thousands of distinct CDR3 sequences, around 48% seen once; the top ten hold around 15%. Sequencing input: blood. The source of these receptors is a young man in good health.

The CDR3: CASSPRRAGSDTQYF. The CDR3 bases are TGTGCCAGCAGTCCGAGACGAGCGGGGTCAGATACGCAGTATTTT. The chain couples TRBV12-3 or TRBV12-4 to TRBJ2-3; TRBD2 matches at 7 bases. This CDR3 is built from 15 residues. The junction had 9 bases not matched to a gene; V was cut back by 5 bases and J by 4 bases.

J is TRBJ2-7 and V is TRBV4-2; the D gene could be TRBD1 or TRBD2 (6 bases each). This CDR3 is built from 13 residues. Per germline, CDR1 LGHNA and CDR2 YNFKEQ. V was pared by 4 bases and J by 9 bases, with 16 bases between. CDR3 in amino acids: CASSPLGGDGQYF. CDR3 sequence (DNA): TGTGCCAGCAGCCCCCTCGGGGGCGACGGGCAGTACTTC.

The V call is TRBV6-6, the J call TRBJ2-3, with 10 bases fitting TRBD2. CDR3 length: 16 residues. Unmatched junction bases numbered 13, after V lost 6 bases and J lost 7 bases. Per the germline V gene, CDR1 is MNHNY and CDR2 is SVGAGI (reference sequence). The CDR3 here is CASSPSGASGGHTQYF. CDR3 in DNA: TGTGCCAGCAGCCCCTCGGGGGCTAGCGGGGGTCATACGCAGTATTTT.

The J gene is TRBJ2-7, the V gene TRBV6-1; 9 bases fit TRBD1. CDR3 length: 14 amino acids. Germline V lookup: CDR1 MNHNS, CDR2 SASEGT. The ends lost 10 bases at V and 0 bases at J; junction bases unmatched: 7. Here the CDR3 reads CATNRDRVSYEQYF. DNA for the CDR3: TGTGCCACCAACCGGGACAGGGTCTCCTACGAGCAGTACTTC.

The chain links TRBV25-1 to TRBJ2-1; 7 bases map to TRBD2. The trim removed 1 base at V and 0 bases at J, leaving 6 bases unmatched. The CDR3 totals 17 residues. The germline V gene encodes CDR1 MGHDK and CDR2 SYGVNS. CDR3 sequence reads: CASSEFMVAGSYNEQFF. CDR3 DNA sequence: TGTGCCAGCAGTGAATTTATGGTAGCGGGCTCCTACAATGAGCAGTTCTTC.

V usage is TRBV9 and J usage is TRBJ2-3; D possibly corresponds to TRBD2 (6 bases). Germline V gives CDR1 SGDLS, CDR2 YYNGEE. There are 17 residues in the CDR3. V was trimmed by 4 bases and J by 0 bases, leaving 18 bases between them. The CDR3 is CASSKNPWTTSTDTQYF. The CDR3 DNA is TGTGCCAGCAGCAAGAACCCTTGGACTACTAGCACAGATACGCAGTATTTT.

This chain uses TRBV5-1 with TRBJ2-5, with TRBD2 identical over 14 bases. With the DNA end fitting TRBJ2-4 better, the J assignment may be wrong. CDR1 SGHRS and CDR2 YFSETQ come from the germline V gene. This CDR3 has 19 residues. This CDR3 is CASSLNPGLAGEAKNIQYF. The CDR3 region has the DNA TGCGCCAGCAGCTTAAACCCGGGACTAGCGGGGGAGGCCAAAAACATTCAGTACTTC.

This clonotype was picked up a small number of times. The V and J genes are TRBV12-1 and TRBJ2-7. TRBV12-1 is given as a pseudogene. The CDR3 sequence is 14 residues long. The CDR3 reads CASSFSSWLYEQYF. CDR3 DNA sequence: TGTGCCAGCAGCTTTTCAAGTTGGCTCTACGAGCAGTACTTC.

The rearrangement links TRBV20-1 to TRBJ2-1; 9 bases fit TRBD2. This CDR3 region has 15 residues. The V gene end was trimmed by 5 bases and the J gene end by 3 bases; junction bases not matched to a gene: 8. From germline, CDR1 is DFQATT and CDR2 SNEGSKA (reference sequence). The CDR3 bases are TGCAGTGCTCGGGTAGCGGGGGTAAACTACAATGAGCAGTTCTTC. Protein sequence: CSARVAGVNYNEQFF.

The rearrangement joins TRBV20-1 to TRBJ2-3; 12 nucleotides agree with TRBD2. This CDR3 spans 14 amino acids. The V gene's germline CDR1 is DFQATT and CDR2 SNEGSKA (reference sequence). V lost 4 bases, J lost 5 bases, and 4 bases stayed unmatched. CDR3 sequence (DNA): TGCAGTGCTAACCTAGCGGGGGGGAGAGATACGCAGTATTTT. Its translation: CSANLAGGRDTQYF.

This clonotype was recorded many times. V gene TRBV28 combines with J gene TRBJ2-7; tentatively, D is TRBD2 (5 bases). Trimming removed 5 bases from V and 4 bases from J, with 12 bases in between. CDR1 is MDHEN and CDR2 is SYDVKM in the germline V gene. This CDR3 is 13 amino acids long. CDR3 residues: CASSPNEGYEQYF. The CDR3 nucleotides read TGTGCCAGCAGTCCCAACGAGGGATACGAGCAGTACTTC.

This chain connects TRBV4-1 to TRBJ2-7; D possibly uses TRBD1 or TRBD2 (5 bases each). The germline V gene encodes CDR1 MGHRA and CDR2 YSYEKL. This CDR3 region has 13 residues. Trimming removed 4 bases at V and 10 bases at J, with 17 bases between. CDR3 nucleotide sequence: TGCGCCAGCAGCCGGGGACCCCAAGAGGCCCAGTACTTC. As protein: CASSRGPQEAQYF.

The chain uses TRBV20-1 and TRBJ2-5, with D perhaps matching TRBD2 (5 bases). Per the germline V gene, CDR1 is DFQATT and CDR2 is SNEGSKA (reference sequence). With 3 bases removed from V and 2 bases from J, the gap between germline ends came to 10 bases. This CDR3 has 13 amino acids. The CDR3 nucleotides are TGCAGTGCTAGTAGGACTGTTCAAGAGACCCAGTACTTC. Protein sequence: CSASRTVQETQYF.

This clonotype has more than one count but fewer than ten. J is TRBJ1-1 and V is TRBV4-3, with 7 bases aligning to TRBD1. The V and J ends lost 1 base and 7 bases, in that order; junction bases with no gene match: 3. CDR1 and CDR2 (germline): LGHNA, YSLEER. This CDR3 is built from 13 residues. CDR3 sequence (DNA): TGCGCCAGCAGCCAAGCAGGGGGTGGTGAAGCTTTCTTT. Residues: CASSQAGGGEAFF.

The genes are TRBV12-5 and TRBJ2-1; 11 bases are shared with TRBD1. The germline CDR1 and CDR2 sequences are LGHNT and FRNRAP. The J segment lost 8 bases and the V segment lost 1 base, leaving 1 base of the junction unmatched. This CDR3 spans 14 amino acids. CDR3 nucleotides: TGTGCTAGTGGTTTGGGGGACAGGGGGGATGAGCAGTTCTTC. It translates to CASGLGDRGDEQFF. The variable domain in full, completed from reference TRBV12-5 and TRBJ2-1, reads DARVTQTPRHKVTEMGQEVTMRCQPILGHNTVFWYRQTMMQGLELLAYFRNRAPLDDSGMPKDRFSAEMPDATLATLKIQPSEPRDSAVYFCASGLGDRGDEQFFGPGTRLTVL.

The chain is built from TRBV3-1 and TRBJ2-6; no clear D. V was shortened by 8 bases and J by 0 bases, with 11 bases between the two germline ends. The CDR3 loop spans 15 amino acids. Germline values: CDR1 LGHDT, CDR2 YNNKEL (reference sequence). This chain's CDR3 is CASLLKSSGANVLTF. CDR3 bases: TGTGCCAGCCTTCTCAAGAGCTCTGGGGCCAACGTCCTGACTTTC.

J is TRBJ1-1 and V is TRBV4-2; D possibly corresponds to TRBD1 (6 bases). V dropped 3 bases and J dropped 1 base, with 15 bases sitting between them. CDR3 length: 16 residues. Looked up from germline, CDR1 is LGHNA and CDR2 is YNFKEQ. The CDR3 nucleotides are TGTGCCAGCAGCCAGGGGGGGGCAGGGACGAACACTGAAGCTTTCTTT. It encodes CASSQGGAGTNTEAFF.

This chain links TRBV6-1 with TRBJ1-4; D remains unclear. The germline gives CDR1 MNHNS, CDR2 SASEGT. CDR3 length: 16 amino acids. V gave up 0 bases and J gave up 0 bases, with 8 bases separating them. CDR3 region: CASSEAKQATNEKLFF. As DNA, the CDR3 is TGTGCCAGCAGTGAAGCGAAGCAGGCAACTAATGAAAAACTGTTTTTT.

This rearrangement joins TRBV7-3 to TRBJ2-5; 7 nucleotides match TRBD1. The CDR3 runs 14 residues. Germline V lookup: CDR1 SGHTA, CDR2 FQGTGA. With 3 bases clipped from V and 5 bases from J, the junction kept 6 bases outside the gene matches. CDR3 sequence: CASSLTGPAETQYF. CDR3 bases: TGTGCCAGCAGCTTGACAGGGCCAGCCGAGACCCAGTACTTC.

As DNA, the CDR3 is TGTGCCAGCAGCCAGTGGGAGGGGGCGAACACCGGGGAGCTGTTTTTT. It yields the protein CASSQWEGANTGELFF. This chain connects TRBV5-6 to TRBJ2-2, with a tentative D call TRBD2 (7 bases). Trimming left V 4 bases short and J 0 bases short, with 13 bases between. The germline V gene has CDR1 SGHDT and CDR2 YYEEEE. The CDR3 is made up of 16 amino acids. Full variable domain (missing parts from reference TRBV5-6 and TRBJ2-2): DAGVTQSPTHLIKTRGQQVTLRCSPKSGHDTVSWYQQALGQGPQFIFQYYEEEERQRGNFPDRFSGHQFPNYSSELNVNALLLGDSALYLCASSQWEGANTGELFFGEGSRLTVL.

As for this clonotype: A single base separates this from a much larger clone, so it may be a read error. The chain recombines TRBV29-1 with TRBJ2-5; TRBD2 matches 7 bases. The CDR3 extends over 11 amino acids. CDR1 and CDR2 (germline): SQVTM, ANQGSEA. DNA of the CDR3: TGCAGCGGTGAAGCGGGGCCAAGGCAGTACTTC. This codes for CSGEAGPRQYF.

This chain connects TRBV20-1 to TRBJ1-5, with 7 bases matching TRBD1. V trimming: 2 bases; J trimming: 0 bases; junction bases outside the gene matches: 4. The CDR3 is 15 amino acids. From germline, CDR1 is DFQATT and CDR2 SNEGSKA (reference sequence). The CDR3 protein is CSARPTGTSNQPQHF. In DNA form, the CDR3 reads TGCAGTGCTAGACCGACAGGGACTAGCAATCAGCCCCAGCATTTT.

The chain links TRBV7-9 to TRBJ1-1; the match to TRBD1 covers 7 bases. V gave up 5 bases and J gave up 2 bases; unmatched junction bases: 8. The V gene's germline CDR1 is SEHNR and CDR2 FQNEAQ (reference sequence). The CDR3 covers 15 residues. The CDR3 bases are TGTGCCAGCAGCGCCCAGGGACAGAGTAACACTGAAGCTTTCTTT. Its translation is CASSAQGQSNTEAFF.

This clonotype was detected once. Possible read error: a much larger clone is one base away. The V gene is TRBV14, the J gene TRBJ2-5, with 7 bases lining up with TRBD2. The J call is in doubt because the DNA end fits TRBJ2-7 better. Germline CDR1 is SGHDN and CDR2 is FVKESK. The CDR3 loop spans 15 amino acids. The CDR3 region is CASSQAAGEAYEQYF. The CDR3 nucleotides read TGTGCCAGCAGCCAAGCGGCGGGGGAGGCCTACGAGCAGTACTTC.

This clonotype was detected only a few times. J is TRBJ2-6 and V is TRBV12-3 or TRBV12-4, with D hard to call. The CDR3 is made up of 17 amino acids. V lost 10 bases to trimming and J lost 0 bases, with 19 bases between them. The chain's CDR3 is CANSQGYGISGANVLTF. Written as DNA, the CDR3 is TGTGCCAACTCACAAGGGTACGGTATCTCTGGGGCCAACGTCCTGACTTTC.